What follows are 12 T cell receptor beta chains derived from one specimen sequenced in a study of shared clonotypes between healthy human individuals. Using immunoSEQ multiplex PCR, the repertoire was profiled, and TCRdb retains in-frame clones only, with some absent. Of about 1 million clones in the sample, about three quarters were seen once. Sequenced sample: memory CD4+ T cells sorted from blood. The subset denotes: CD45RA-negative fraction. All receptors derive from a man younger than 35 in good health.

The CDR3 coding sequence is TGTGCCAGCAGCTTCCGGGGCTCGCATGAGCAGTTCTTC. Translating it yields CASSFRGSHEQFF. This chain joins TRBV11-3 and TRBJ2-1; D assignment may be TRBD1 or TRBD2 (5 bases each). The V and J ends lost 3 bases and 8 bases respectively, with 11 bases between them. Germline CDR1 and CDR2: SGHNT and YENEEA. The CDR3 has 13 amino acids.

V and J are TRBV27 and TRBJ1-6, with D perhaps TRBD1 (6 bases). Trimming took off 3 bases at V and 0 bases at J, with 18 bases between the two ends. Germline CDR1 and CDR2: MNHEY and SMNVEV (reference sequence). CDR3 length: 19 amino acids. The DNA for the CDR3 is TGTGCCAGCAGTTTGAGGCCGGGGACACCTGACTCCTATAATTCACCCCTCCACTTT. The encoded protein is CASSLRPGTPDSYNSPLHF.

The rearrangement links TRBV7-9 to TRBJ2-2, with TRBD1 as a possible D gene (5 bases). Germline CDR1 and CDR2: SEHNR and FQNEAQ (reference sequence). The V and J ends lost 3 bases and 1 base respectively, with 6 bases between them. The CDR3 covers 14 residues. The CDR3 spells CASSFDRNTGELFF. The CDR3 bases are TGTGCCAGCAGCTTTGACAGGAACACCGGGGAGCTGTTTTTT.

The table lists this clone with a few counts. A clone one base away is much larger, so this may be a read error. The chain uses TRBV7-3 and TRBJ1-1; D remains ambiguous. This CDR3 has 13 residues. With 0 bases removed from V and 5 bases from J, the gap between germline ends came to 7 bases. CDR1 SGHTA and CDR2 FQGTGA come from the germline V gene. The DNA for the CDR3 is TGTGCCAGCAGCTTAACGGGGAGGACTGAAGCTTTCTTT. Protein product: CASSLTGRTEAFF.

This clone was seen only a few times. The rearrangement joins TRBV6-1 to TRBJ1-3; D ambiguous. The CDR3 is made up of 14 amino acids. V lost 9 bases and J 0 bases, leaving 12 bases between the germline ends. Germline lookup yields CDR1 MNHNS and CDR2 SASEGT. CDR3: CASTETASGNTIYF. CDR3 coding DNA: TGTGCCAGTACCGAAACGGCCTCTGGAAACACCATATATTTT.

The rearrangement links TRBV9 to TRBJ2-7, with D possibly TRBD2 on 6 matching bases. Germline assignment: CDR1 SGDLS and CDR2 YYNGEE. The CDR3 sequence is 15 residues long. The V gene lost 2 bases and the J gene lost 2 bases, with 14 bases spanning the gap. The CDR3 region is CASSVFPGEAYEQYF. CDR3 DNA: TGTGCCAGCAGCGTTTTCCCGGGAGAGGCCTACGAGCAGTACTTC.

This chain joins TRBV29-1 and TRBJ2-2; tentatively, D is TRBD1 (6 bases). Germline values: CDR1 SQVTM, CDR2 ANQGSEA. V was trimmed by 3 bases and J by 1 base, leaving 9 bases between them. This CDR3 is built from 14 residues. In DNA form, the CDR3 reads TGCAGCGTTGAGGGACAACTGAACACCGGGGAGCTGTTTTTT. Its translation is CSVEGQLNTGELFF.

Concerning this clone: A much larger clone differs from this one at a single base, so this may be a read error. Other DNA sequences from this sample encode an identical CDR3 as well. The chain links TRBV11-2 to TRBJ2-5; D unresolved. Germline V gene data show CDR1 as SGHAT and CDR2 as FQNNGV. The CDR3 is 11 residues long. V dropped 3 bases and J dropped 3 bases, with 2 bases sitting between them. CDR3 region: CASSLKETQYF. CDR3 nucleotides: TGTGCCAGCAGCTTGAAAGAGACCCAGTACTTC. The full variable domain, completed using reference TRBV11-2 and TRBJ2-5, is EAGVAQSPRYKIIEKRQSVAFWCNPISGHATLYWYQQILGQGPKLLIQFQNNGVVDDSQLPKDRFSAERLKGVDSTLKIQPAKLEDSAVYLCASSLKETQYFGPGTRLLVL.

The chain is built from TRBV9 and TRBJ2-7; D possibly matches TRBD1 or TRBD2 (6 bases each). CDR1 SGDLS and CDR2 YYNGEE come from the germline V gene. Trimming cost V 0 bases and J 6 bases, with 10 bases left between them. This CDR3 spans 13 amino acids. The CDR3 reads CASSVGGGREQYF. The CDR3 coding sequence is TGTGCCAGCAGCGTAGGTGGGGGGCGCGAGCAGTACTTC.

The CDR3 DNA reads TGTGCCAGCAATTGGGGATCGAGCACCGGGGAGCTGTTTTTT. It specifies CASNWGSSTGELFF. V is TRBV28 and J is TRBJ2-2; D is unclear. This CDR3 has 14 residues. The V end lost 7 bases, the J end lost 4 bases, and 13 bases lay between the germline ends. CDR1 MDHEN and CDR2 SYDVKM come from the germline V gene.

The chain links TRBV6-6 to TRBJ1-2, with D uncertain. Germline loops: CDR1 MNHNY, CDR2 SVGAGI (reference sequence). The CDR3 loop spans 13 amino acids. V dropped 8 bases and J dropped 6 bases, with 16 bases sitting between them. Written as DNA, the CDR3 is TGTGCCAGCCTCTTAGGCTGGCGAAATGGCTACACCTTC. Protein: CASLLGWRNGYTF.

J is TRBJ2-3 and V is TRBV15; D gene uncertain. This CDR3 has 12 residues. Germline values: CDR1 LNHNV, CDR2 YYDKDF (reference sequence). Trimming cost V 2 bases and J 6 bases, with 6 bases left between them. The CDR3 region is CATSRRGDTQYF. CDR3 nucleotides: TGTGCCACCAGCAGACGTGGGGATACGCAGTATTTT.